This T cell receptor beta chain comes out of a study of cytotoxic CD8 clonotypes in ibrutinib-treated CLL. Study overall: Partial response occurred in approximately 24 patients and complete response in 2; at median roughly 74 months, roughly 15 remained remitted and some twelve progressed.

The CDR3 runs to 13 residues. The V end was cut by 2 bases, the J end by 8 bases, with 12 bases between. Germline CDR1 reads LNHDA; CDR2 reads SQIVND (reference sequence). The assay was immunoSEQ multiplex PCR, and TCRdb's table has in-frame clones only and misses some. The profile shows 15,000 or so clones, around 60% of them singletons. General observations from the study: At progression, clonality fell back toward baseline after rising at ibrutinib response. Baseline clonality was higher than in age-matched healthy donors and moved in step with circulating CD8+ T-cell counts.

Points on this clone: Its antigen is unknown.

The clonotype originates from a human donor with chronic lymphocytic leukemia. Source: PBMCs, taken before ibrutinib treatment. The gene calls are TRBV19 and TRBJ1-2, with D unclear. CDR3 in amino acids: CASSIRDPQGYTF. The CDR3 nucleotides are TGTGCCAGTAGTATAAGAGACCCCCAGGGCTACACCTTC.